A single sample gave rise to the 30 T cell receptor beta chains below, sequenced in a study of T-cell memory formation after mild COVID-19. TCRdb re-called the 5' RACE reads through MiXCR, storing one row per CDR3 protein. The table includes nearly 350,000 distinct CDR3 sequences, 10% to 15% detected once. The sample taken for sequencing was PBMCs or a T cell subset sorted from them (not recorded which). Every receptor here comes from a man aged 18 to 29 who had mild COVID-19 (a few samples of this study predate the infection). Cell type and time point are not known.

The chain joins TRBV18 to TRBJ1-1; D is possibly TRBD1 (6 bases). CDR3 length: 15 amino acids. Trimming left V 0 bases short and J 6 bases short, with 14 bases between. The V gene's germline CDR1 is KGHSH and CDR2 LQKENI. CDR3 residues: CASSPPGGLRSEAFF. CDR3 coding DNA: TGTGCCAGCTCACCACCTGGGGGGCTGCGCTCTGAAGCTTTCTTT.

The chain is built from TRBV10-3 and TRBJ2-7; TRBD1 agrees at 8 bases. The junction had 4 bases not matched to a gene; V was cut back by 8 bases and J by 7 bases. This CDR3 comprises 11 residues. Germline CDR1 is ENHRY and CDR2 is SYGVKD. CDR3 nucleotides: TGTGCCATCGAACAGGGGGATGAGCAGTACTTC. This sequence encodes CAIEQGDEQYF.

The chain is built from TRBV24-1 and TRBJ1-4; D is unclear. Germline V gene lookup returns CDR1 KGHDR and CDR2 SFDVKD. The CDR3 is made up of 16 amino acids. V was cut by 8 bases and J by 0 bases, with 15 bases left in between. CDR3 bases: TGTGCCACCATTGCCGGACGGCTCTCAACTAATGAAAAACTGTTTTTT. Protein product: CATIAGRLSTNEKLFF.

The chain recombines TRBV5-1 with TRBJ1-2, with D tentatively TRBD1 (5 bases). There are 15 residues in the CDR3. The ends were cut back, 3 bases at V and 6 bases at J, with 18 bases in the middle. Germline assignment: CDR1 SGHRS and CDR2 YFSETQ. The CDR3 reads CASSYNMGPRDGYTF. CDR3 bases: TGCGCCAGCAGCTATAATATGGGGCCCAGGGATGGCTACACCTTC.

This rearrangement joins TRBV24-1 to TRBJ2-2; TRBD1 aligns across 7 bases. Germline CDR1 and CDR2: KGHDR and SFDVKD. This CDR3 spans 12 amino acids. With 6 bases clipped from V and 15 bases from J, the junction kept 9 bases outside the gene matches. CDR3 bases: TGTGCCACCAGTCCCTCGGACAGGACGATGTTTTTT. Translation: CATSPSDRTMFF.

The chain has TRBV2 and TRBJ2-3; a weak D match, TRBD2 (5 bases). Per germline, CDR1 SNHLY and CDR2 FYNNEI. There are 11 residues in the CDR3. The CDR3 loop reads CAGGLTDTQYF. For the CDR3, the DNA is TGTGCGGGCGGGTTAACAGATACGCAGTATTTT.

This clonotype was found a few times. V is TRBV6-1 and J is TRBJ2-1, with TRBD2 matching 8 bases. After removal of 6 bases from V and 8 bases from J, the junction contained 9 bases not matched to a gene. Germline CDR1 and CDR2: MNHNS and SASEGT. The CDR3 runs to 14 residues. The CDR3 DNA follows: TGTGCCAGCAGGCCGGGACTAGTTTCGTATGAGCAGTTCTTC. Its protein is CASRPGLVSYEQFF.

Written as DNA, the CDR3 is TGCAGTGCTAGTTACAGGTCAACCTACGAGCAGTACTTC. This translates into CSASYRSTYEQYF. This rearrangement joins TRBV20-1 to TRBJ2-7, with D perhaps TRBD1 (5 bases). The germline gives CDR1 DFQATT, CDR2 SNEGSKA (reference sequence). The CDR3 length is 13 residues. V shed 3 bases and J shed 2 bases, with 11 bases lying between them.

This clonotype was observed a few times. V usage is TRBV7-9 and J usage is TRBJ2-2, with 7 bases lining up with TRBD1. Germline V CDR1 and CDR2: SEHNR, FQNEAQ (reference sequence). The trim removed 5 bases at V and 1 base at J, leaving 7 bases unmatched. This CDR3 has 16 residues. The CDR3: CASSLPDRENTGELFF. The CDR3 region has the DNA TGTGCCAGCAGCCTCCCCGACAGGGAGAACACCGGGGAGCTGTTTTTT.

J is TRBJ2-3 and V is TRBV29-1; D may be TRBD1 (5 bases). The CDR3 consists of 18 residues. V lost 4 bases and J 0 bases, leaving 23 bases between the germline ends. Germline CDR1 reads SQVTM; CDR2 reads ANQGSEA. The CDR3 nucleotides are TGCAGCGTTGCGATGGGTGGACACTCCACAACGAGCACAGATACGCAGTATTTT. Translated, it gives CSVAMGGHSTTSTDTQYF.

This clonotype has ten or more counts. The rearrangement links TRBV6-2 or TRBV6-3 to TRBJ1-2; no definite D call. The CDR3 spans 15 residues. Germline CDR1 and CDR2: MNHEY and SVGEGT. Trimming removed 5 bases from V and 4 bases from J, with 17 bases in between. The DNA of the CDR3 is TGTGCCAGCAGTCACCCCCAGTGGGAAACCTATGGCTACACCTTC. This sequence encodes CASSHPQWETYGYTF.

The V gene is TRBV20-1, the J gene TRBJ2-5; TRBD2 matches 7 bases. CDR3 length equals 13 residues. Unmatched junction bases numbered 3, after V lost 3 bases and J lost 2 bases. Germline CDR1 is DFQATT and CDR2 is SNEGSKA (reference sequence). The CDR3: CSASWRGQETQYF. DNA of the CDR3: TGCAGTGCTAGCTGGCGGGGGCAAGAGACCCAGTACTTC.

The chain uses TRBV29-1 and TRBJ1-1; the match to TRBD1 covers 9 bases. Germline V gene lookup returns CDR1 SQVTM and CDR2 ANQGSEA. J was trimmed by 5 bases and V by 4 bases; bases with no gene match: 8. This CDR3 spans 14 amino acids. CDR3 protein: CSVVGQGWRTEAFF. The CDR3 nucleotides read TGCAGCGTTGTGGGACAGGGCTGGAGAACTGAAGCTTTCTTT.

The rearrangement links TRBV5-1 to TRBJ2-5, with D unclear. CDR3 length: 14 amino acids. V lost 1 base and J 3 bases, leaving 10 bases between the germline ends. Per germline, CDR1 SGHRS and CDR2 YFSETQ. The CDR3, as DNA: TGCGCCAGCAGCTTGATCGGCAGTAAAGAGACCCAGTACTTC. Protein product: CASSLIGSKETQYF.

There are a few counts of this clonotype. CDR3 sequence reads: CSVSEQRPRTGELFF. The CDR3 region has the DNA TGCAGCGTTTCAGAGCAACGGCCGAGGACCGGGGAGCTGTTTTTT. The J gene is TRBJ2-2, the V gene TRBV29-1; no clear D. The CDR3 is made up of 15 amino acids. Germline loops: CDR1 SQVTM, CDR2 ANQGSEA. V was trimmed by 5 bases and J by 5 bases, leaving 18 bases between them.

This CDR3 is CASNSAGSGETQYF. CDR3 sequence (DNA): TGTGCCAGCAACTCAGCGGGGTCGGGAGAGACCCAGTACTTC. The chain carries TRBV6-6 and TRBJ2-5; 7 bases are shared with TRBD2. Per the germline V gene, CDR1 is MNHNY and CDR2 is SVGAGI (reference sequence). The J segment lost 4 bases and the V segment lost 7 bases, leaving 9 bases of the junction unmatched. This CDR3 spans 14 amino acids.

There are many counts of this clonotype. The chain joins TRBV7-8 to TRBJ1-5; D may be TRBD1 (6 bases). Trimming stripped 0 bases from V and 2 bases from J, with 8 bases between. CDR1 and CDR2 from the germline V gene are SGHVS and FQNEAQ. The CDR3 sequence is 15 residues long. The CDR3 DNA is TGTGCCAGCAGCTTAGCCAGGGGAGGCAATCAGCCCCAGCATTTT. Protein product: CASSLARGGNQPQHF.

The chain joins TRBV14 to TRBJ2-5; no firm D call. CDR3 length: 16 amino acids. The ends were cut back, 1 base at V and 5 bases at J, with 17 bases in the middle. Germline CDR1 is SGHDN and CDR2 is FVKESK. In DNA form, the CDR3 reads TGTGCCAGCAGCCAAGCCCCCCGTGCGATGTTGGAGACCCAGTACTTC. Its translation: CASSQAPRAMLETQYF.

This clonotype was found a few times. CDR3 in amino acids: CASSLTFQGAVSNQPQHF. CDR3 in DNA: TGTGCCAGCAGTTTAACTTTCCAGGGGGCGGTGAGCAATCAGCCCCAGCATTTT. The rearrangement uses TRBV12-3 or TRBV12-4 and TRBJ1-5; TRBD1 agrees at 8 bases. CDR3 length: 18 amino acids. The ends lost 2 bases at V and 1 base at J; junction bases unmatched: 10.

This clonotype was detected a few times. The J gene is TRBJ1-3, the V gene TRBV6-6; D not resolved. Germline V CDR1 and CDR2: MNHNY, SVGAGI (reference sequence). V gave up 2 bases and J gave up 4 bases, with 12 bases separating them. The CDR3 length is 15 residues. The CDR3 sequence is CASSYHLGGGNTIYF. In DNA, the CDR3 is TGTGCCAGCAGTTACCACCTTGGAGGGGGAAACACCATATATTTT.

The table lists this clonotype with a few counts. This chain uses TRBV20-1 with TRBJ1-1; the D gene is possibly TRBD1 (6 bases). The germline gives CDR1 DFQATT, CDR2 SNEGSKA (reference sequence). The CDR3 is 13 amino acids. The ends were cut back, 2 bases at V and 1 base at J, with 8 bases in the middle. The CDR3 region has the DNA TGCAGTGCTAGATCGGGACAGAACACTGAAGCTTTCTTT. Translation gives CSARSGQNTEAFF.

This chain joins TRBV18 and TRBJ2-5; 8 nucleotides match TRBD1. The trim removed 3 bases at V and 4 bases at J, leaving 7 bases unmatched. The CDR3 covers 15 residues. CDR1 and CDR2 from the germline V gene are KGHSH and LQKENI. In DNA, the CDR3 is TGTGCCAGCTCACCGTTTTCAGGACAGGGAGAGACCCAGTACTTC. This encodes CASSPFSGQGETQYF.

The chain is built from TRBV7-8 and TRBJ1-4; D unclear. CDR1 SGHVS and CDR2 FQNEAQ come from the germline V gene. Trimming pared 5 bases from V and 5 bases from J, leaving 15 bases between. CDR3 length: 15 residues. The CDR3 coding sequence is TGTGCCAGCAGCCCACCTTTAGCCGTAAATGAAAAACTGTTTTTT. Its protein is CASSPPLAVNEKLFF.

The DNA of the CDR3 is TGTGCCAGCACTCGGGAAGGGAGCACTGAAGCTTTCTTT. It is translated as CASTREGSTEAFF. This chain connects TRBV2 to TRBJ1-1; D gene uncertain. Between the trimmed V and J ends, which lost 7 bases and 4 bases, there was a span of 13 bases. The germline CDR1 and CDR2 sequences are SNHLY and FYNNEI. This CDR3 comprises 13 residues.

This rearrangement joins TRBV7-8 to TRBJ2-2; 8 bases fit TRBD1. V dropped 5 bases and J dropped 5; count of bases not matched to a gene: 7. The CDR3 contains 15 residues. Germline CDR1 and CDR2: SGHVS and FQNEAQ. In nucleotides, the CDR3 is TGTGCCAGCAGCGTCCAGGGGGCCGCGACCGGGGAGCTGTTTTTT. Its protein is CASSVQGAATGELFF.

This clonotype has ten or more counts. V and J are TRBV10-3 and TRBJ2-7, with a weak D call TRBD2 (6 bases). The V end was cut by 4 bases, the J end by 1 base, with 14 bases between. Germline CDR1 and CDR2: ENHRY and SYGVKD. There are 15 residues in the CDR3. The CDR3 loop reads CAISGEAGSSYEQYF. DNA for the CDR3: TGTGCCATCAGTGGGGAGGCTGGGTCTTCCTACGAGCAGTACTTC.

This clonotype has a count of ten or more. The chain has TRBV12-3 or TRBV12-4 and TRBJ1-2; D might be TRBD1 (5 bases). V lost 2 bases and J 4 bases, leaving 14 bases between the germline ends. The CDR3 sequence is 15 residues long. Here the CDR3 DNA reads TGTGCCAGCAGTTTAATTCAGGGTTTCATCTATGGCTACACCTTC. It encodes CASSLIQGFIYGYTF.

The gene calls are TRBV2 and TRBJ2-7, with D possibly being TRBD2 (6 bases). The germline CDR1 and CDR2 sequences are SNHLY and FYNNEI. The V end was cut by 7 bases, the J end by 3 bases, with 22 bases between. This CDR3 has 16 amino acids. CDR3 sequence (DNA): TGTGCCAGCACTCATACAGGACGACGGAGGGGCTACGAGCAGTACGTC. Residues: CASTHTGRRRGYEQYV.

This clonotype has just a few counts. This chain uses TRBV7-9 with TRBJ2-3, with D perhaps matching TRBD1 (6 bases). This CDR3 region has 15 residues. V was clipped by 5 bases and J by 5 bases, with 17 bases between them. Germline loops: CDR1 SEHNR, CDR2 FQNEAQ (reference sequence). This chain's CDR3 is CASSPTGTPVDTQYF. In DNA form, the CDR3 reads TGTGCCAGCAGCCCCACAGGGACCCCGGTAGATACGCAGTATTTT. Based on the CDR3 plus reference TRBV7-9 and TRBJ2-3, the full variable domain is DTGVSQNPRHKITKRGQNVTFRCDPISEHNRLYWYRQTLGQGPEFLTYFQNEAQLEKSRLLSDRFSAERPKGSFSTLEIQRTEQGDSAMYLCASSPTGTPVDTQYFGPGTRLTVL.

As DNA, the CDR3 is TGTGCCAGCAGTCAAAGGGGGCTGAGCTATGGCTACACCTTC. It yields the protein CASSQRGLSYGYTF. The rearrangement links TRBV7-9 to TRBJ1-2; 7 nucleotides line up with TRBD1. Trimming removed 6 bases from V and 4 bases from J; junction bases left unmatched: 8. This CDR3 region has 14 residues. Germline assignment: CDR1 SEHNR and CDR2 FQNEAQ (reference sequence).